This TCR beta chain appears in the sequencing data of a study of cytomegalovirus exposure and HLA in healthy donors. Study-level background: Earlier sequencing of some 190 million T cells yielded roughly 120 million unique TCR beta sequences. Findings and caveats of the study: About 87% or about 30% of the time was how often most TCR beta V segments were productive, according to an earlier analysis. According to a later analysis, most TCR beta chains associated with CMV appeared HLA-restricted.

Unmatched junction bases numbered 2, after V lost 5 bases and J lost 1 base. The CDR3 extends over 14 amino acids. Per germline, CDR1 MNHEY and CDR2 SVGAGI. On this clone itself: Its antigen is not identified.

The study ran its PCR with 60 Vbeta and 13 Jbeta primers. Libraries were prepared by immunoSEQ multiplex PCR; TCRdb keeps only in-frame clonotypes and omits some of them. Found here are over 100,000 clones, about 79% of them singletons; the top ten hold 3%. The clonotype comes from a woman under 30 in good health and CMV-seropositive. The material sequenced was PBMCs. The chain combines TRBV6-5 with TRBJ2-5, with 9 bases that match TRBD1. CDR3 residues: CASSRTGAQETQYF. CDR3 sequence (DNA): TGTGCCAGCAGTAGGACAGGGGCCCAAGAGACCCAGTACTTC.